This entry concerns a single T cell receptor beta chain. Its antigen remains unknown. The data derive from a study of long-term antiretroviral therapy in people with HIV. Samples were assayed with immunoSEQ v3.0 at survey level. Clones were sequenced by immunoSEQ multiplex PCR, and TCRdb holds only the in-frame ones, with some missing. In the table there are approximately 13,000 clones, about 79% of which are singletons. General study points: Researchers lacked any data on ART adherence, viral resistance or therapy changes. Pre-ART clonal expansions dominated every time point's repertoire. Although diversity increased after ART, it remained lower than in transplant donor controls.

CDR3 length: 17 residues. The J segment lost 4 bases and the V segment lost 4 bases, leaving 8 bases of the junction unmatched. CDR1 is SGHRS, CDR2 YFSETQ, per germline. The material sequenced was unsorted PBMCs, taken 0.4 years after starting antiretroviral therapy. V and J are TRBV5-1 and TRBJ2-3; 14 nucleotides align to TRBD2. The clonotype was recovered from a man aged 25-45 years with HIV. In DNA form, the CDR3 reads TGCGCCAGCAGCGTGACCGGGACTAGCGGGAGCCCAGATACGCAGTATTTT. This codes for CASSVTGTSGSPDTQYF.